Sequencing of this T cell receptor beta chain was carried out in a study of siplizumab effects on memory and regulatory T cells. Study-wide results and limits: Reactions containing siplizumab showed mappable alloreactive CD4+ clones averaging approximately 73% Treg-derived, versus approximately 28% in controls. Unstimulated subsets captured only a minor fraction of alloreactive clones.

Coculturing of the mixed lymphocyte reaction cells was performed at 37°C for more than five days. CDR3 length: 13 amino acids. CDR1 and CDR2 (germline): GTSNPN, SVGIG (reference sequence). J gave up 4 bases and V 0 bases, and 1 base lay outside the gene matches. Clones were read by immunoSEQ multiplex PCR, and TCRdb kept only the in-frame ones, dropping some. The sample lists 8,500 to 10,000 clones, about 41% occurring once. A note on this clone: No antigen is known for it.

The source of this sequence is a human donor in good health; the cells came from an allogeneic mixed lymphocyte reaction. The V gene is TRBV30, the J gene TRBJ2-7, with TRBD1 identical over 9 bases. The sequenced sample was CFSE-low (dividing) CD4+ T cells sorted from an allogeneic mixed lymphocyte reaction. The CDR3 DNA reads TGTGCCTGGAGTGTGGACAGGGGTTACGAGCAGTACTTC. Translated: CAWSVDRGYEQYF.